This TCR beta chain originates from a study of CD8 T cells in Susac syndrome. With random hexamers, 0.5 to 1 ug RNA was reverse transcribed. TCRdb re-derived calls from the immunoSEQ multiplex PCR reads in MiXCR, one entry per CDR3 protein. The sample lists hundreds of thousands of distinct CDR3 sequences, 89% occurring once. The receptor comes from a human donor with multiple sclerosis. The sequencing input was CD8+ T cells from PBMCs.

The CDR3 loop is CASSATPGTGIDEQYF. The CDR3 nucleotides read TGTGCCAGCAGTGCGACTCCCGGGACAGGGATCGACGAGCAGTACTTC. The V and J genes are TRBV9 and TRBJ2-7, with 9 bases matching TRBD1. Germline CDR1 reads SGDLS; CDR2 reads YYNGEE. V lost 5 bases to trimming and J lost 5 bases; unmatched junction nucleotides: 14. The CDR3 length is 16 residues.